This T cell receptor beta chain was captured by sequencing in a study of T cell changes during pregnancy in multiple sclerosis. Trimming removed 0 bases from V and 4 bases from J, with 12 bases in between. Germline loops: CDR1 SGHDN, CDR2 FVKESK. CDR3 length: 15 amino acids. TCRdb keeps only in-frame clones here, not all; method: immunoSEQ multiplex PCR. In the table there are 45,000 or so clones, 91% of which are singletons. Sequenced here: CD8+ T cells from peripheral blood mononuclear cells, sampled after pregnancy. The rearrangement uses TRBV14 and TRBJ1-1, with unresolved D. The TCR originated in a female donor with multiple sclerosis, enrolled in a pregnancy study. This chain's CDR3 is CASSQDIALLTEAFF. DNA of the CDR3: TGTGCCAGCAGCCAAGATATAGCTCTACTCACTGAAGCTTTCTTT.